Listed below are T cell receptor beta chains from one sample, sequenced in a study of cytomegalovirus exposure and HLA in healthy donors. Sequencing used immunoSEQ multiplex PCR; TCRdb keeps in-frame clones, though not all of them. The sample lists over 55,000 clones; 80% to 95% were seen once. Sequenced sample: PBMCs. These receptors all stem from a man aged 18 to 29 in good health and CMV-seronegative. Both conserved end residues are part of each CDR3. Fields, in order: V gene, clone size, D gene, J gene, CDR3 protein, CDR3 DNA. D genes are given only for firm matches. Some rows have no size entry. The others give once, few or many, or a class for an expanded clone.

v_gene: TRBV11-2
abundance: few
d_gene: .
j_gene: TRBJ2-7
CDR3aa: CASSPTRLAHEQYF
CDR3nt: TGTGCCAGCAGCCCAACTAGACTGGCCCACGAGCAGTACTTC

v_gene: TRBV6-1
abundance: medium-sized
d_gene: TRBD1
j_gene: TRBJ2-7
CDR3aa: CASSAQTGYEQYF
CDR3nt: TGTGCCAGCAGTGCCCAGACAGGGTACGAGCAGTACTTC

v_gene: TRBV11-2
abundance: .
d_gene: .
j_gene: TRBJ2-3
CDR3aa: CASRGSLGTDTQYF
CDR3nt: TGTGCCTCCCGGGGGAGTCTGGGCACAGATACGCAGTATTTT

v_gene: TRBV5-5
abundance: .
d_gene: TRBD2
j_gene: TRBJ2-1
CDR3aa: CASSLEAGAHNEQFF
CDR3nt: TGTGCCAGCAGCTTGGAGGCGGGAGCCCACAATGAGCAGTTCTTC

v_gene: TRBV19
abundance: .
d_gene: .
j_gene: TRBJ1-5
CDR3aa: CASSMSSVGGQPQHF
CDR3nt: TGTGCCAGTAGTATGTCCTCGGTAGGGGGTCAGCCCCAGCATTTT

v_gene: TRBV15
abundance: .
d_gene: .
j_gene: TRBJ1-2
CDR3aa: CATSRDSTSYGYTF
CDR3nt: TGTGCCACCAGCAGGGACAGCACATCCTATGGCTACACCTTC

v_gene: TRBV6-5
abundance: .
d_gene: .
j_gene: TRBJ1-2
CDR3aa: CASKNAGGYTF
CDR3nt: TGTGCCAGCAAGAACGCCGGTGGCTACACCTTC

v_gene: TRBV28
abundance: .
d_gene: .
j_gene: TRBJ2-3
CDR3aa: CASSRGFGRTDTQYF
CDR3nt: TGTGCCAGCAGTAGGGGATTCGGTCGTACAGATACGCAGTATTTT

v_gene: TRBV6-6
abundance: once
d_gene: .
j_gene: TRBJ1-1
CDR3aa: CASSYGGNTEAFF
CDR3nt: TGTGCCAGCAGTTACGGCGGGAACACTGAAGCTTTCTTT

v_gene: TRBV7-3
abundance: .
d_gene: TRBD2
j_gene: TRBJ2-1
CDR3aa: CASSFAGGYEQFF
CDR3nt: TGTGCCAGCAGCTTCGCGGGAGGGTATGAGCAGTTCTTC

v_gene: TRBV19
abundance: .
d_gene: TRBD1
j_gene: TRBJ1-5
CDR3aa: CASRTGVYSNQPQHF
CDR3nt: TGTGCCAGTAGGACAGGGGTTTATAGCAATCAGCCCCAGCATTTT

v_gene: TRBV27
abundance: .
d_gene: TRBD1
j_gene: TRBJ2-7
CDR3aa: CASSSLDRASYEQYF
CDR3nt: TGTGCCAGCAGTTCCCTCGACAGGGCCTCCTACGAGCAGTACTTC

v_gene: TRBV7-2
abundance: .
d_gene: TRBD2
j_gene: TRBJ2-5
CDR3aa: CASSSRTSGGLQETQYF
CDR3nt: TGTGCCAGCAGCTCCCGGACTAGCGGGGGACTCCAAGAGACCCAGTACTTC

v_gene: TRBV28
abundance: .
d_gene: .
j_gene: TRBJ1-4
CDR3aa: CASSFGGAGNEKLFF
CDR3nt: TGTGCCAGCAGCTTTGGGGGGGCGGGTAATGAAAAACTGTTTTTT

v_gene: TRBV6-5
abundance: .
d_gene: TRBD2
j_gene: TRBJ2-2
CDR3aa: CASSYGGTSVTGELFF
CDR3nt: TGTGCCAGCAGTTACGGGGGGACTAGCGTCACCGGGGAGCTGTTTTTT

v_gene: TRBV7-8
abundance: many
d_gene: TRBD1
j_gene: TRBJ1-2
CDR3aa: CASSSDRAVGYTF
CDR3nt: TGTGCCAGCAGCTCTGACAGGGCGGTCGGCTACACCTTC

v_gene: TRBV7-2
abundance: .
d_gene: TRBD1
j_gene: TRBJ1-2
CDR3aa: CASSLTGVDGYTF
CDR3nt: TGTGCCAGCAGCTTGACAGGGGTGGATGGCTACACCTTC

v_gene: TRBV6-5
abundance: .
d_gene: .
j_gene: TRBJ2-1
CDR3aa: CASSHSGAAINEQFF
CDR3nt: TGTGCCAGCAGTCATAGCGGAGCCGCTATCAATGAGCAGTTCTTC

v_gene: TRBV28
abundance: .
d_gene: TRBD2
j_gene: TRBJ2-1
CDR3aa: CASSLIGGLAARNEQFF
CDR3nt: TGTGCCAGCAGTCTGATCGGGGGACTAGCGGCCCGCAATGAGCAGTTCTTC

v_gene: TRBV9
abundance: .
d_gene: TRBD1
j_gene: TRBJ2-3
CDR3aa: CASSALGTGDPDTQYF
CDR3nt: TGTGCCAGCAGCGCCCTAGGGACAGGGGATCCAGATACGCAGTATTTT

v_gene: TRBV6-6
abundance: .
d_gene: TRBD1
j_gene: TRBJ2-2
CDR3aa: CADRTGGSNSPELFF
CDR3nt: TGTGCCGACCGGACAGGGGGCTCCAATTCCCCGGAGCTGTTTTTT

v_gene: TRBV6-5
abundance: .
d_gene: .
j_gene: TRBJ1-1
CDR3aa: CASRIGGMNTEAFF
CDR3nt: TGTGCCAGCAGGATAGGGGGAATGAACACTGAAGCTTTCTTT

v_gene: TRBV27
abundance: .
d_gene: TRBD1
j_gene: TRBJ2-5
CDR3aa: CASSLRGRQGRETQYF
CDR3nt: TGTGCCAGCAGTTTACGGGGCCGACAGGGCCGCGAGACCCAGTACTTC

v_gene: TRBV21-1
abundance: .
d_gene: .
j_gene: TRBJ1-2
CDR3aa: CAPDPDREGYTF
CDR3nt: TGTGCACCAGACCCGGACAGGGAAGGCTACACCTTC

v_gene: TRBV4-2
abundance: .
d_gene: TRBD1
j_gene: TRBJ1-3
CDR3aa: CASSQDRATGSGNTIYF
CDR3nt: TGTGCCAGCAGCCAAGATCGGGCGACAGGGTCCGGAAACACCATATATTTT

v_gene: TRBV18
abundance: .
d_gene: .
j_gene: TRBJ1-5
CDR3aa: CASSRLGGDQPQHF
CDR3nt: TGTGCCAGCTCACGCCTCGGAGGGGATCAGCCCCAGCATTTT

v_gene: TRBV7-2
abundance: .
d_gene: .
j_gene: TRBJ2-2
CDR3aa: CASSLVRGRPGELFF
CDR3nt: TGTGCCAGCAGCTTAGTACGTGGCAGGCCCGGGGAGCTGTTTTTT

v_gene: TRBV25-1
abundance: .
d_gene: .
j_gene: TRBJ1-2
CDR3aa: CASTVDRHGDNYGYTF
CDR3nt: TGTGCCAGCACCGTGGACAGACATGGTGATAACTATGGCTACACCTTC

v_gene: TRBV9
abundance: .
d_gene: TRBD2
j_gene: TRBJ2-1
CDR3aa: CASSPRTSGYNEQFF
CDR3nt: TGTGCCAGCAGCCCCCGGACTAGCGGCTACAATGAGCAGTTCTTC

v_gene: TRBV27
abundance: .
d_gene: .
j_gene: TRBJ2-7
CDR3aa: CASSSHRVPHSYEQYF
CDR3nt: TGTGCCAGCAGTTCCCACAGGGTTCCCCACTCCTACGAGCAGTACTTC

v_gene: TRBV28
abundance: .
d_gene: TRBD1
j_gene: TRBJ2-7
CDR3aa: CASSFRQGRTSYEQYF
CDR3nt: TGTGCCAGCAGTTTCAGACAGGGGAGAACCTCCTACGAGCAGTACTTC

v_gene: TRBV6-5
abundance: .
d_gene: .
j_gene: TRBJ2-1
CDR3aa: CASSYSTGRHEQFF
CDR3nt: TGTGCCAGCAGTTACTCGACTGGGAGGCATGAGCAGTTCTTC

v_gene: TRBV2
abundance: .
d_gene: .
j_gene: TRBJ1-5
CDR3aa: CASSDSSSNQPQHF
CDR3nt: TGTGCCAGCAGTGACTCCTCTAGCAATCAGCCCCAGCATTTT

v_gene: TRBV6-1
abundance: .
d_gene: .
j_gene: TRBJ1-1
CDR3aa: CASSEAAGGTEAFF
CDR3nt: TGTGCCAGCAGTGAAGCTGCAGGTGGCACTGAAGCTTTCTTT

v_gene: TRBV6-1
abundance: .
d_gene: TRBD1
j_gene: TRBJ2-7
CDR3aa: CASTGTGGSYEQYF
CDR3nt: TGTGCCAGCACTGGGACAGGGGGCTCCTACGAGCAGTACTTC

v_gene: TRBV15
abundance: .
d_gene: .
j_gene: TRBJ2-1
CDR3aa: CATSRENGGVNEQFF
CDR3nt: TGTGCCACCAGCAGAGAAAACGGAGGTGTCAATGAGCAGTTCTTC

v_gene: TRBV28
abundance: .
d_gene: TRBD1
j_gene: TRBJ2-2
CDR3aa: CASRIGQGNTGELFF
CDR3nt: TGTGCCAGCAGGATCGGACAGGGCAACACCGGGGAGCTGTTTTTT

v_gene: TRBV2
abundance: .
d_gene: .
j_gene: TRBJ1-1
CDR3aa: CASSPDRNAEAFF
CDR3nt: TGTGCCAGCAGTCCGGACAGAAACGCTGAAGCTTTCTTT

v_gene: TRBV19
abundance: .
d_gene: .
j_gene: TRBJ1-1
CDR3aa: CASSMSGVLNTEAFF
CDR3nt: TGTGCCAGTAGTATGAGCGGAGTTTTGAACACTGAAGCTTTCTTT

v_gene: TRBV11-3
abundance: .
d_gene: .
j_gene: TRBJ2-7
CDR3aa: CASSSGLSYEQYF
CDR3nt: TGTGCCAGCAGCTCTGGGCTCTCCTACGAGCAGTACTTC

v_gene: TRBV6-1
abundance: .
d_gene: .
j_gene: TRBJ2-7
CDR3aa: CASTPGAHSYEQYF
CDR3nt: TGTGCCAGCACCCCAGGGGCCCATAGCTACGAGCAGTACTTC

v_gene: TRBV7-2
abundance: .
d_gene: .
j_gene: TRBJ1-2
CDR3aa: CASSLNQGQNGYTF
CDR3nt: TGTGCCAGCAGCTTAAATCAGGGACAAAATGGCTACACCTTC

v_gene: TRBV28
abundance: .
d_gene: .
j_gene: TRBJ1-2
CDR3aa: CASATGTTRQAGYTF
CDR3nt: TGTGCCAGCGCTACGGGGACGACTAGGCAGGCGGGCTACACCTTC

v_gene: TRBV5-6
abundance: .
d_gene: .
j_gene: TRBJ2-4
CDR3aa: CASSLPTGLAKNIQYF
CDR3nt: TGTGCCAGCAGCTTGCCTACCGGACTAGCCAAAAACATTCAGTACTTC

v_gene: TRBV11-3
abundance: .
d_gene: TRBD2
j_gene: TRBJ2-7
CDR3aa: CASSSTGTSGEQYF
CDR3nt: TGTGCCAGCAGCTCTACAGGGACTAGCGGCGAGCAGTACTTC

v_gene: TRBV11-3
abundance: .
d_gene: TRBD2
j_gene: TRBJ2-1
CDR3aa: CASSLGLIAGGNEQFF
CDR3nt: TGTGCCAGCAGCTTGGGACTAATAGCGGGGGGGAATGAGCAGTTCTTC

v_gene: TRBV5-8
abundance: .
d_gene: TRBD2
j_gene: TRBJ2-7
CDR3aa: CASSTLAGVPEQYF
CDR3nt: TGTGCCAGCAGCACACTAGCGGGAGTTCCCGAGCAGTACTTC

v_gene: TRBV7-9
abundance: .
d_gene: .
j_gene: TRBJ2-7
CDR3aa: CASSFTPYEQYF
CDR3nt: TGTGCCAGCAGCTTCACACCCTACGAGCAGTACTTC

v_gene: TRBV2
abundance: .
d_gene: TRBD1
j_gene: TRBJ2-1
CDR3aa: CASRRDRGDNEQFF
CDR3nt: TGTGCCAGCAGGAGGGACAGGGGGGACAATGAGCAGTTCTTC

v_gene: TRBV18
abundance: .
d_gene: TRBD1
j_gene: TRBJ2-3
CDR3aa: CASSPGTGRNFPDTQYF
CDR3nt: TGTGCCAGCTCACCGGGGACAGGGAGGAATTTTCCAGATACGCAGTATTTT

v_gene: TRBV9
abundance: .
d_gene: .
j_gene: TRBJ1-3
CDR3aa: CASSEEGSGNTIYF
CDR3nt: TGTGCCAGCAGCGAGGAGGGTTCGGGAAACACCATATATTTT